This T cell receptor beta chain is from a study of cytomegalovirus exposure and HLA in healthy donors. This clone showed up just a few times. Both 60 Vbeta primers and 13 Jbeta primers went into the PCR. Using immunoSEQ multiplex PCR, the repertoire was profiled, and TCRdb retains in-frame clones only, with some absent. The table lists approximately 160,000 clones, 84% of them singletons. Germline values: CDR1 SQVTM, CDR2 ANQGSEA. The CDR3 length is 16 residues. Unmatched junction bases numbered 15, after V lost 3 bases and J lost 8 bases. Sequences were obtained from PBMCs. The TCR was taken from a girl under 18 in good health and CMV-seropositive. This rearrangement joins TRBV29-1 to TRBJ1-2; 10 bases fit TRBD1. The CDR3 DNA follows: TGCAGCGTTGATGTGGGACAGGGGTATATAGGGGGGGGCTACACCTTC. Protein sequence: CSVDVGQGYIGGGYTF.